These 3 T cell receptor beta chains were all obtained from the same sample, sequenced in a study of OX40 agonist ivuxolimab in advanced cancers. Produced via immunoSEQ multiplex PCR; TCRdb's table is partial and in-frame only. The sample shows approximately 84,000 clones, approximately 94% of them seen only once. The material sequenced was CD4+ or CD8+ T cells sorted from blood, taken in a trial of the OX40 agonist ivuxolimab. The receptor set was obtained from an adult with an advanced solid tumor such as melanoma, head and neck, liver or kidney cancer.

In DNA, the CDR3 is TGTGCCATCAGCGACAGGGGAGAATACACTGAAGCTTTCTTT. The encoded protein is CAISDRGEYTEAFF. The chain uses TRBV10-3 and TRBJ1-1; 8 positions agree with TRBD1. The germline CDR1 and CDR2 sequences are ENHRY and SYGVKD. V shed 6 bases and J 3 bases; nucleotides not matched to a gene: 6. The CDR3 extends over 14 amino acids.

The rearrangement uses TRBV5-1 and TRBJ2-7, with TRBD2 matching 15 bases. Germline V gene data show CDR1 as SGHRS and CDR2 as YFSETQ. The CDR3 is 16 amino acids. Losses at the gene ends were 4 bases for V and 3 bases for J; bases not matched to a gene: 5. CDR3 sequence (DNA): TGCGCCAGCAGCCCTGGACTAGCGGGAGGGTACTACGAGCAGTACTTC. It is translated as CASSPGLAGGYYEQYF.

This chain links TRBV9 with TRBJ2-1; the D gene is possibly TRBD2 (6 bases). V was cut by 4 bases and J by 3 bases, with 17 bases left in between. The CDR3 totals 16 residues. CDR1 and CDR2 from the germline V gene are SGDLS and YYNGEE. The CDR3 region has the DNA TGTGCCAGCAGCCCGAGCACCGGGAGCTTCTACAATGAGCAGTTCTTC. This codes for CASSPSTGSFYNEQFF.